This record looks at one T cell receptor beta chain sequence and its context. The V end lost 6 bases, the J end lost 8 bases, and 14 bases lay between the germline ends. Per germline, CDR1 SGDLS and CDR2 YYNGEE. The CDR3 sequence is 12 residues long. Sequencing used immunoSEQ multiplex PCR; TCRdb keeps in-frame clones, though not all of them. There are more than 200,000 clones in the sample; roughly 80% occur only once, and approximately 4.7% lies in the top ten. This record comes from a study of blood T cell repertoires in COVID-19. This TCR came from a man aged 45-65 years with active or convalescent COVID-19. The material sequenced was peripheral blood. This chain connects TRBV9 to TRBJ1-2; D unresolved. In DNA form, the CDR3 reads TGTGCCAGCAACGAACCGGAGGGAGGCTACACCTTC. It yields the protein CASNEPEGGYTF.